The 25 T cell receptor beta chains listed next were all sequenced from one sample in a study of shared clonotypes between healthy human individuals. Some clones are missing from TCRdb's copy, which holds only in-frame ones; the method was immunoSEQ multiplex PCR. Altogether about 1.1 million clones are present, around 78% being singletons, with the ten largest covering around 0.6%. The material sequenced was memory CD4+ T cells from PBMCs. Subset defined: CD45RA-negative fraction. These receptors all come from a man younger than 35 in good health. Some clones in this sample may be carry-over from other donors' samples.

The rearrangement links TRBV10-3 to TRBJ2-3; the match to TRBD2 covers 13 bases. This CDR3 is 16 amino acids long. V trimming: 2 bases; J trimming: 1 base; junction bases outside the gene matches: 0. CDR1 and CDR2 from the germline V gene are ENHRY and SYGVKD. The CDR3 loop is CAISEGTSGGTDTQYF. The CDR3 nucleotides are TGTGCCATCAGTGAGGGGACTAGCGGGGGCACAGATACGCAGTATTTT.

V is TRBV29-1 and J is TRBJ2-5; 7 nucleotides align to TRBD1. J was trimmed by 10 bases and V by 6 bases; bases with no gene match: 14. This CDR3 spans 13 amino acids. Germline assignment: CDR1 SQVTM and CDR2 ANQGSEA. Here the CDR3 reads CSVYGTDLSDQYF. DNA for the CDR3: TGCAGCGTATATGGGACAGACCTGTCGGACCAGTACTTC. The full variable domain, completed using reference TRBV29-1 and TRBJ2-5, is SAVISQKPSRDICQRGTSLTIQCQVDSQVTMMFWYRQQPGQSLTLIATANQGSEATYESGFVIDKFPISRPNLTFSTLTVSNMSPEDSSIYLCSVYGTDLSDQYFGPGTRLLVL.

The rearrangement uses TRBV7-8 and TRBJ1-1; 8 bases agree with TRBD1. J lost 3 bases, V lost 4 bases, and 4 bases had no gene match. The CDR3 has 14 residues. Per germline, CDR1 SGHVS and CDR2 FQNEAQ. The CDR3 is CASSWGQADTEAFF. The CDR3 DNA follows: TGTGCCAGCAGCTGGGGACAGGCGGACACTGAAGCTTTCTTT. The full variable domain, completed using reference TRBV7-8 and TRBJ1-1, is GAGVSQSPRYKVAKRGQDVALRCDPISGHVSLFWYQQALGQGPEFLTYFQNEAQLDKSGLPSDRFFAERPEGSVSTLKIQRTQQEDSAVYLCASSWGQADTEAFFGQGTRLTVV.

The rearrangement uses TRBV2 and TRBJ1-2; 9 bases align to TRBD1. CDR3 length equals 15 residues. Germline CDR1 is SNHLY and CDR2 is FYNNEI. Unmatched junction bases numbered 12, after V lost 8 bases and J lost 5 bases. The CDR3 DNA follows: TGTGCCAGCGCTCAACCCCCGGGACAGGGTTATGGCTACACCTTC. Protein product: CASAQPPGQGYGYTF.

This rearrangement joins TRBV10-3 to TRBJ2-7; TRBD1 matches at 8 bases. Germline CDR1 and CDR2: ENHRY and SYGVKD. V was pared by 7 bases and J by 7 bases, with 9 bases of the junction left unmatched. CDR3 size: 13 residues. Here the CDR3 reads CAIKRQGAGEQYF. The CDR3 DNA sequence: TGTGCCATCAAACGGCAGGGGGCGGGGGAGCAGTACTTC.

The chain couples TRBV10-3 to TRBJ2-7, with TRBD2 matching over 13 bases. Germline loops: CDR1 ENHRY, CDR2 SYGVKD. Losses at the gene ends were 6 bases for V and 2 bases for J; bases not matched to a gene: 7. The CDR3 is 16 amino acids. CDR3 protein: CAISEGLAGQTYEQYF. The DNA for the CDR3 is TGTGCCATCAGCGAGGGACTAGCGGGGCAGACCTACGAGCAGTACTTC.

The CDR3: CASRSQPSYGYTF. For the CDR3, the DNA is TGTGCCAGCAGGTCACAGCCCTCCTATGGCTACACCTTC. The V and J genes are TRBV28 and TRBJ1-2, with D unclear. Germline-derived CDR1 and CDR2 are MDHEN and SYDVKM. V lost 6 bases and J 4 bases, leaving 12 bases between the germline ends. This CDR3 is 13 amino acids long.

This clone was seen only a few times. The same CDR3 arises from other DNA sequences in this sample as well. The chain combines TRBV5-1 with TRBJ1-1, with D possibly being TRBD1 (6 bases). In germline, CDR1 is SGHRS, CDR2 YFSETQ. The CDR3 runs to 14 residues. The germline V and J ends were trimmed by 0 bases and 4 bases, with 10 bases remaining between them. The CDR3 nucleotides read TGCGCCAGCAGCTTGGGGGGGCCGGGCACTGAAGCTTTCTTT. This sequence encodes CASSLGGPGTEAFF.

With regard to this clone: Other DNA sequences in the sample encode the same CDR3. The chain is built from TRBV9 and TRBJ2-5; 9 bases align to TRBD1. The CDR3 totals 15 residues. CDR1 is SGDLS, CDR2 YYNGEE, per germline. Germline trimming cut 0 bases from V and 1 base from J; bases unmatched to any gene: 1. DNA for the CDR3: TGTGCCAGCAGCGTAGCGGGACAGGGCCAAGAGACCCAGTACTTC. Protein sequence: CASSVAGQGQETQYF.

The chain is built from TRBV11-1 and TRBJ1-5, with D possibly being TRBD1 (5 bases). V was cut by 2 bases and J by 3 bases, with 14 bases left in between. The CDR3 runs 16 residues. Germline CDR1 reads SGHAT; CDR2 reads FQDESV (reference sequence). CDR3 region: CASSLKGPDPNQPQHF. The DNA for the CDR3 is TGTGCCAGCAGCTTAAAGGGGCCGGATCCCAATCAGCCCCAGCATTTT.

The CDR3: CASSLLGKREQYF. CDR3 nucleotides: TGTGCCAGCAGCTTATTGGGGAAGCGCGAGCAGTACTTC. The chain recombines TRBV7-3 with TRBJ2-7; D uncertain. This CDR3 comprises 13 residues. Looked up from germline, CDR1 is SGHTA and CDR2 is FQGTGA. Trimming left V 2 bases short and J 6 bases short, with 11 bases between. The variable domain in full, completed from reference TRBV7-3 and TRBJ2-7, reads GAGVSQTPSNKVTEKGKYVELRCDPISGHTALYWYRQSLGQGPEFLIYFQGTGAADDSGLPNDRFFAVRPEGSVSTLKIQRTERGDSAVYLCASSLLGKREQYFGPGTRLTVT.

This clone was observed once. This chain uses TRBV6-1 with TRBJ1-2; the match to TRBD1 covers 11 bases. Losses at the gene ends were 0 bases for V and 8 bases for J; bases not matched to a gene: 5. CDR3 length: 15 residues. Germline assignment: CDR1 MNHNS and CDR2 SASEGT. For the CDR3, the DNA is TGTGCCAGCAGTGAAGCTTGGACAGGGGGCGAGGGCTACACCTTC. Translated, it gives CASSEAWTGGEGYTF.

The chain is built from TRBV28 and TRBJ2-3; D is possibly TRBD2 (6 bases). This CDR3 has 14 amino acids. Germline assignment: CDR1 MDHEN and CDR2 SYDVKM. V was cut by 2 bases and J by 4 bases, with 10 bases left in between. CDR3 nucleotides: TGTGCCAGCAGTTTAGGTGGAGGGGCAGATACGCAGTATTTT. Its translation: CASSLGGGADTQYF.

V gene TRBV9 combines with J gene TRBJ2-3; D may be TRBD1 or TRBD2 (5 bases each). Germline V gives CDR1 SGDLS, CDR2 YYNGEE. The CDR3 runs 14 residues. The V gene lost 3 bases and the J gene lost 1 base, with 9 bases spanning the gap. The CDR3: CASSGTGRTDTQYF. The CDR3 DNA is TGTGCCAGCAGCGGAACGGGACGCACAGATACGCAGTATTTT.

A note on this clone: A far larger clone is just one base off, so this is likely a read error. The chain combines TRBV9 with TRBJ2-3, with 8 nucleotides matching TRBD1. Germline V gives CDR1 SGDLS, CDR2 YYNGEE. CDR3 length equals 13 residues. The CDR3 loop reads CASSPGTGDTLYF. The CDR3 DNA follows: TGTGCCAGCAGCCCCGGGACAGGAGATACGCTGTATTTT.

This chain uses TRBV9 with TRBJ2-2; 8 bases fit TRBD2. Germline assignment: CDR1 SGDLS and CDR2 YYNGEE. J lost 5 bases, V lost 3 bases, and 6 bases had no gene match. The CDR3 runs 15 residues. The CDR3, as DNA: TGTGCCAGCAGCGCCCAAGCGGGAGCGACCGGGGAGCTGTTTTTT. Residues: CASSAQAGATGELFF.

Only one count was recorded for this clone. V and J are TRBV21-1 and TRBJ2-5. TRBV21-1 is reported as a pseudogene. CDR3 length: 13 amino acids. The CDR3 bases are TGTGCCAGCACCCTGGACGGACAAGAGACCCAGTACTTC. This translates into CASTLDGQETQYF.

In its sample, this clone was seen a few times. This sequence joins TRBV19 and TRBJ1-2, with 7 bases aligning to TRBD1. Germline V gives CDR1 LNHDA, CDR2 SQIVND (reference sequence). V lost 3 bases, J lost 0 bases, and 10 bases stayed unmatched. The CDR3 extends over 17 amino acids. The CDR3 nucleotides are TGTGCCAGTAGTATCACCCGGGACAGTACGTCTAACTATGGCTACACCTTC. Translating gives CASSITRDSTSNYGYTF. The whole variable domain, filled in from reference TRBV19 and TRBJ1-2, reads DGGITQSPKYLFRKEGQNVTLSCEQNLNHDAMYWYRQDPGQGLRLIYYSQIVNDFQKGDIAEGYSVSREKKESFPLTVTSAQKNPTAFYLCASSITRDSTSNYGYTFGSGTRLTVV.

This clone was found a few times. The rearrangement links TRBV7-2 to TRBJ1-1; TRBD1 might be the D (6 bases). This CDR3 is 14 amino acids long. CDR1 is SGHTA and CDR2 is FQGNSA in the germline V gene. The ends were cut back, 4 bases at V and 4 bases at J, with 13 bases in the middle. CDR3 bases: TGTGCCAGCAGCTCGGGGGCCGCGGGCACTGAAGCTTTCTTT. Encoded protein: CASSSGAAGTEAFF.

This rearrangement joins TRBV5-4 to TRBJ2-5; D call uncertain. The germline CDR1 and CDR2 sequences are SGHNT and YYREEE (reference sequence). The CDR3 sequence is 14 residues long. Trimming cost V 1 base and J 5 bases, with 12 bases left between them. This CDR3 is CASSLRVAEETQYF. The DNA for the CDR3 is TGTGCCAGCAGCTTGAGAGTTGCAGAGGAGACCCAGTACTTC.

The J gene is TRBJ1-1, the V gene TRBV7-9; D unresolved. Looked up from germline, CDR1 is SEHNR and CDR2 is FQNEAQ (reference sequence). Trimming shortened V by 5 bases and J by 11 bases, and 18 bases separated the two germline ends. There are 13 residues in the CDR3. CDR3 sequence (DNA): TGTGCCAGCAGCCTTGAGATCGGGGTAAGGGCTTTCTTT. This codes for CASSLEIGVRAFF.

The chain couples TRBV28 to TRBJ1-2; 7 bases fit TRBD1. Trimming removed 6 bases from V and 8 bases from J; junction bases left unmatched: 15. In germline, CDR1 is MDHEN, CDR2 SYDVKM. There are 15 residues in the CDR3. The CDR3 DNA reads TGTGCCAGCAGACCAAACAGGGGTACATGGGAGGGCTACACCTTC. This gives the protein CASRPNRGTWEGYTF.

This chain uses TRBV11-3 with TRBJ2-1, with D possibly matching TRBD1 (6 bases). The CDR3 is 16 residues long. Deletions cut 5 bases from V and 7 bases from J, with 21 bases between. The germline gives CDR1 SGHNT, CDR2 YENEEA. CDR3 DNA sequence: TGTGCCAGCAGCCCGGGGATCACAGGGCCCTCTAATGAGCAGTTCTTC. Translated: CASSPGITGPSNEQFF.

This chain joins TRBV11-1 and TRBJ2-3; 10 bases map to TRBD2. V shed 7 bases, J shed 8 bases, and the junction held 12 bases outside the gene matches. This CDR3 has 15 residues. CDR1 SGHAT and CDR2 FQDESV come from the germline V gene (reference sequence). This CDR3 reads CASNPSGRRGGTQYF. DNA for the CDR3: TGTGCCAGCAACCCTAGCGGGAGACGAGGCGGTACGCAGTATTTT.

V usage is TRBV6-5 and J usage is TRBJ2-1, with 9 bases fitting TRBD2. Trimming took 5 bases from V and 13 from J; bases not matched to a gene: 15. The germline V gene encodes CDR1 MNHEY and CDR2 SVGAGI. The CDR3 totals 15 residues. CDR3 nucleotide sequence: TGTGCCAGCAGTATGTGGGGGGCTAGCGGGGTACATCAGTTCTTC. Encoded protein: CASSMWGASGVHQFF.